The clone carrying this T cell receptor (beta chain) was counted many times. These data come from a study of CD8 T cells in ankylosing spondylitis. Per germline, CDR1 LGHDT and CDR2 YNNKEL (reference sequence). V gave up 2 bases and J gave up 4 bases; unmatched junction bases: 5. The CDR3 has 15 residues. TCRdb used MiXCR to reprocess the 5' RACE reads, holding one entry per CDR3 protein. In the table there are a few hundred thousand distinct CDR3 sequences, 10% of which are singletons. This sequence was found in a male donor with ankylosing spondylitis or in good health (not recorded which). The chain is built from TRBV3-1 and TRBJ2-1; 7 nucleotides line up with TRBD2. Material: blood, either unsorted or a sorted T cell fraction (not recorded which). This chain's CDR3 is CASSQIAGPYNEQFF. The CDR3 DNA follows: TGTGCCAGCAGCCAAATAGCGGGCCCTTACAATGAGCAGTTCTTC.